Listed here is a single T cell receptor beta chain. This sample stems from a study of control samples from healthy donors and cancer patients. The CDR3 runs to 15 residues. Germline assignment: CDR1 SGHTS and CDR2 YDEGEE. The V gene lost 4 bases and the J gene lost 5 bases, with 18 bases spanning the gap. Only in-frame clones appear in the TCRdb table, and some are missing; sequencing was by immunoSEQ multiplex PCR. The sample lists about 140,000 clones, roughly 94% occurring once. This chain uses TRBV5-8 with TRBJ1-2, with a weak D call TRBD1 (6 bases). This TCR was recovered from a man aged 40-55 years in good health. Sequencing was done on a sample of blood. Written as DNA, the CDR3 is TGTGCCAGCAGCACAGGACAGAGGAGATATTATGGCTACACCTTC. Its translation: CASSTGQRRYYGYTF.